This TCR beta chain was identified during a study of technical replicates of blood from several donors. This CDR3 is 14 amino acids long. In germline, CDR1 is MNHEY, CDR2 SVGAGI. V was trimmed by 5 bases and J by 5 bases, leaving 16 bases between them. Sequenced by immunoSEQ multiplex PCR; TCRdb stores in-frame clones only, minus some. The sample contains roughly 85,000 clones, about 94% of which appear only once. The sample comprised T cells isolated from PBMCs. The receptor was isolated from a human donor in good health. The chain has TRBV6-5 and TRBJ2-7; tentative D call: TRBD2 (6 bases). CDR3 sequence: CASSGRTTPNEQYF. DNA for the CDR3: TGTGCCAGCAGTGGGAGGACTACCCCGAACGAGCAGTACTTC.